This is a list of T cell receptor beta chains from one sample in a study of cytomegalovirus exposure and HLA in healthy donors. TCRdb's copy holds only in-frame clones and misses some; the assay was immunoSEQ multiplex PCR. This sample contains around 53,000 clones. The specimen sequenced was PBMCs. These receptors were collected from a man younger than 30 in good health and CMV-seropositive. CDR3s include the opening cysteine and the closing phenylalanine or tryptophan. D genes are given only for firm matches. Only part of the rows carry a size: once, few, many, or a class if the clone is expanded.

clone size	D gene	J gene	V gene	CDR3 DNA	CDR3 protein
.	.	TRBJ2-3	TRBV30	TGTGCCTGGAGTGTAATCGGGAATACGCAGTATTTT	CAWSVIGNTQYF
.	.	TRBJ2-7	TRBV11-2	TGTGCCAGCAGCTTAGATGGCAGGGAACGCGAGCAGTACTTC	CASSLDGREREQYF
.	TRBD2	TRBJ2-7	TRBV4-1	TGCGCCAGCAGCCAACGGTATCTAGCGGGAGGGCCCCCCTACGAGCAGTACTTC	CASSQRYLAGGPPYEQYF
.	TRBD2	TRBJ2-2	TRBV19	TGTGCCAGTAGTGGGACTAGCGGGAGGGCTCGTTCCGCCGGGGAGCTGTTTTTT	CASSGTSGRARSAGELFF
.	.	TRBJ2-3	TRBV6-4	TGTGCCAGCAGTGAAATAGCGGGCACAGATACGCAGTATTTT	CASSEIAGTDTQYF
.	TRBD1	TRBJ1-4	TRBV9	TGTGCCAGCAGCGAGAACGGACAGGACCGGCATGAAAAACTGTTTTTT	CASSENGQDRHEKLFF
.	TRBD2	TRBJ2-5	TRBV19	TGTGCCAGTAGAGAAACTAGCGCAGTAGAGACCCAGTACTTC	CASRETSAVETQYF
.	.	TRBJ2-2	TRBV19	TGTGCCAGTAGTCCTCTATTCGCGAACACCGGGGAGCTGTTTTTT	CASSPLFANTGELFF
.	TRBD1	TRBJ2-7	TRBV25-1	TGTGCCAGCAGTGTTGCCGGGACAGGGTCCTACGAGCAGTACTTC	CASSVAGTGSYEQYF
.	.	TRBJ1-4	TRBV7-9	TGTGCCAGCAGCTTCTTAGCAACTAATGAAAAACTGTTTTTT	CASSFLATNEKLFF
.	.	TRBJ2-7	TRBV19	TGTGCCAGTAGTCCAACAGGGAATAGCGTCTCCTACGAGCAGTACTTC	CASSPTGNSVSYEQYF
.	.	TRBJ1-1	TRBV18	TGTGCCAGCTCACCAGTAGGGGACACTGAAGCTTTCTTT	CASSPVGDTEAFF
.	.	TRBJ1-5	TRBV19	TGTGCCAGTAGTATGGAGGCCCGTTGGCAGGATAGCAATCAGCCCCAGCATTTT	CASSMEARWQDSNQPQHF
.	.	TRBJ2-2	TRBV6-5	TGTGCCAGCAGACGGGGGACCGGGGAGCTGTTTTTT	CASRRGTGELFF
.	.	TRBJ1-5	TRBV21-1	TGTGCCAGCGTGAGGGCAAGGGGGAGATCAAATCAGCCCCAGCATTTT	CASVRARGRSNQPQHF
.	.	TRBJ2-5	TRBV5-4	TGTGCCAGCTCCAGTGAGGGTGTGGGGATCCAGTACTTC	CASSSEGVGIQYF
.	.	TRBJ1-5	TRBV27	TGTGCCAGCAGCGCCGGGACACAAAATCAGCCCCAGCATTTT	CASSAGTQNQPQHF
.	TRBD1	TRBJ2-5	TRBV19	TGTGCCAGTAGTAGGGACAGGGACGAAGAGACCCAGTACTTC	CASSRDRDEETQYF
.	TRBD1	TRBJ1-1	TRBV19	TGTGCCAGTAGTAATTCCGGGGGACAGGGGGCAGGGAACACTGAAGCTTTCTTT	CASSNSGGQGAGNTEAFF
.	TRBD2	TRBJ2-1	TRBV28	TGTGCCAGCAGTTTTCCAGCGGGAGGTGGCAATGAGCAGTTCTTC	CASSFPAGGGNEQFF
.	.	TRBJ2-1	TRBV19	TGTGCCAGTAGTATTTCAGGGGCCAATGAGCAGTTCTTC	CASSISGANEQFF
.	.	TRBJ2-7	TRBV14	TGTGCCAGCAGCCAAGACCCCGGACTGGACTTC	CASSQDPGLDF
.	.	TRBJ2-5	TRBV2	TGTGCCAGCAGTCTCGACATGGGAGAGACCCAGTACTTC	CASSLDMGETQYF
.	TRBD1	TRBJ1-2	TRBV30	TGTGCCTGCTCCGGGACAGGGGCCAAATATGGCTACACCTTC	CACSGTGAKYGYTF
.	.	TRBJ2-3	TRBV7-9	TGTGCCAGCAGCCTTAGAGGTCTTCGCACAGATACGCAGTATTTT	CASSLRGLRTDTQYF
.	TRBD2	TRBJ2-7	TRBV5-1	TGCGCCAGCAGCTTGGCTAGCGGGGTTTTTTACGAGCAGTACTTC	CASSLASGVFYEQYF
.	TRBD1	TRBJ2-2	TRBV7-3	TGTGCCAGCAGCTTCATGACAGGGGGCCGGGAGCTGTTTTTT	CASSFMTGGRELFF
.	TRBD1	TRBJ2-1	TRBV6-1	TGTGCCAGCAGTGCAAGGGGACAGGGTCGGAATGAGCAGTTCTTC	CASSARGQGRNEQFF
.	.	TRBJ1-2	TRBV7-7	TGTGCTGACAAATCCACCCCGAAGGTGAACTATGGCTACACCTTC	CADKSTPKVNYGYTF
medium-sized	.	TRBJ2-7	TRBV10-3	TGTGCCATCAGTGAGTCAACAGTTAGGGGCTACGAGCAGTACTTC	CAISESTVRGYEQYF
.	TRBD1	TRBJ2-2	TRBV27	TGTGCCAGCAGTCCCTACCGGGACAGGGTTGCCGGGGAGCTGTTTTTT	CASSPYRDRVAGELFF
.	TRBD2	TRBJ2-5	TRBV11-3	TGTGCCAGCAGCCCCGGGAGGGCGGGAGGAGTCCAAGAGACCCAGTACTTC	CASSPGRAGGVQETQYF
.	.	TRBJ2-5	TRBV27	TGTGCCAGCTGGGGCAGAAATGACAGGAGACAAGAGACCCAGTACTTC	CASWGRNDRRQETQYF
.	.	TRBJ1-1	TRBV7-9	TGTGCCAGCAGCGCCAGCGGACAGACGAACACTGAAGCTTTCTTT	CASSASGQTNTEAFF
.	.	TRBJ2-3	TRBV29-1	TGCAGCGTAAGAGTCAGGGACACAGGTACGCAGTATTTT	CSVRVRDTGTQYF
.	.	TRBJ2-2	TRBV12-5	TGTGCTAGTGGTTTTCAATCAGGAAGTACCGGGGAGCTGTTTTTT	CASGFQSGSTGELFF
.	TRBD1	TRBJ1-5	TRBV5-1	TGCGCCAGCAGCCCGGGACAGGGGGCGTATCAGCCCCAGCATTTT	CASSPGQGAYQPQHF
.	.	TRBJ2-1	TRBV7-3	TGTGCCAGCAGCACGCCGGGGATCAAGAACAATGAGCAGTTCTTC	CASSTPGIKNNEQFF
.	.	TRBJ2-2	TRBV9	TGTGCCAGCAGCGTAGCCCCTAGCCCTACCGGGGAGCTGTTTTTT	CASSVAPSPTGELFF
.	TRBD1	TRBJ1-4	TRBV2	TGTGCCAGCAGCTTCGGGACAGGGATCGAAAAACTGTTTTTT	CASSFGTGIEKLFF
.	TRBD1	TRBJ2-5	TRBV6-4	TGTGCCAGCAGTGAAGGACAGGGGGGGACCCAGTACTTC	CASSEGQGGTQYF
.	.	TRBJ2-7	TRBV10-3	TGTGCCATCAGTGAGTCGAGGAGCGACAAAGGGAGGGAGCAGTACTTC	CAISESRSDKGREQYF
.	.	TRBJ2-3	TRBV2	TGTGCCAGCAGACCTTTAGTTAGCACAGATACGCAGTATTTT	CASRPLVSTDTQYF
.	.	TRBJ1-1	TRBV5-5	TGTGCCAGCAGCTTTTACCCGGACTTAGAAGCTTTCTTT	CASSFYPDLEAFF
.	TRBD1	TRBJ1-5	TRBV27	TGTGCCAGCAGTGCAGTCCCGGGACAGGGTTGGGGTCAGCCCCAGCATTTT	CASSAVPGQGWGQPQHF
.	TRBD1	TRBJ2-2	TRBV7-9	TGTGCCAGCAGCTTAGGGACAGGGAACACCGGGGAGCTGTTTTTT	CASSLGTGNTGELFF
.	.	TRBJ2-1	TRBV13	TGTGCCAGCAGCCCACAGGGACGGTACAATGAGCAGTTCTTC	CASSPQGRYNEQFF
.	.	TRBJ2-7	TRBV10-1	TGCGCCAGCAGGGGGGCAGACTACTACGAGCAGTACTTC	CASRGADYYEQYF
.	TRBD1	TRBJ1-1	TRBV10-3	TGTGCCATCCAAAGGGGACAGGGGAGGGACACTGAAGCTTTCTTT	CAIQRGQGRDTEAFF
.	TRBD1	TRBJ2-1	TRBV7-8	TGTGCCAGCACCAACCTGGGACAGACGAAGCAGGGTGAGCAGTTCTTC	CASTNLGQTKQGEQFF
.	TRBD2	TRBJ2-1	TRBV7-2	TGTGCCAGCAGCTCGACCGGGACTAGCGGGAGGGCCAATGAGCAGTTCTTC	CASSSTGTSGRANEQFF
.	TRBD2	TRBJ2-2	TRBV6-5	TGTGCCAGCAGTGGACTAGCGGGAGACGCCGGGGAGCTGTTTTTT	CASSGLAGDAGELFF
.	.	TRBJ1-1	TRBV2	TGTGGGGGCAGTGTTAGGCAGAACACTGAAGCTTTCTTT	CGGSVRQNTEAFF
.	TRBD1	TRBJ2-3	TRBV27	TGTGCCAGCAGTTTATTCAGGGGGTTCACAGATACGCAGTATTTT	CASSLFRGFTDTQYF
.	TRBD2	TRBJ2-1	TRBV27	TGTGCCAGCAGGGGGACTAGCGGGGCTGGGCAATACAATGAGCAGTTCTTC	CASRGTSGAGQYNEQFF